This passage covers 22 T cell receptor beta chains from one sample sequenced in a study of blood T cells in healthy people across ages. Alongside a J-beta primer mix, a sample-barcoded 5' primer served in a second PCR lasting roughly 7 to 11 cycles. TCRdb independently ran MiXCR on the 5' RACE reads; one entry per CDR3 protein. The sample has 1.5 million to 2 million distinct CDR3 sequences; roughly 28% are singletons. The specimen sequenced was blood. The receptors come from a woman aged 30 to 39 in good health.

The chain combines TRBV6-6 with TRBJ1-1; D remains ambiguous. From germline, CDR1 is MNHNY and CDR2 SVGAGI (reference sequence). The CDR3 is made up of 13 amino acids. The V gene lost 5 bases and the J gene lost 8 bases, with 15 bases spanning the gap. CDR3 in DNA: TGTGCCAGCAGTACGGCGGGTTACGAGGAAGCTTTCTTT. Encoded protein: CASSTAGYEEAFF.

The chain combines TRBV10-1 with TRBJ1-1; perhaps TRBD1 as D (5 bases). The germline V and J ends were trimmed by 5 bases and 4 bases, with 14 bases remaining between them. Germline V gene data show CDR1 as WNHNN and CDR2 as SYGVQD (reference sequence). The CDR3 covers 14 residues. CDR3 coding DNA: TGCGCCAGCAGTAAGGACACTTCGAGCACTGAAGCTTTCTTT. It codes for CASSKDTSSTEAFF.

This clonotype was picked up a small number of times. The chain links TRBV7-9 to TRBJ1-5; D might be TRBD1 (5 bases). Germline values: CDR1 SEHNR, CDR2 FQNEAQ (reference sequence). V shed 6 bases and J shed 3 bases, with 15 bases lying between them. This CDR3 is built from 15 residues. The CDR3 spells CASSSREGVNQPQHF. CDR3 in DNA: TGTGCCAGCAGTTCCCGCGAAGGGGTCAATCAGCCCCAGCATTTT.

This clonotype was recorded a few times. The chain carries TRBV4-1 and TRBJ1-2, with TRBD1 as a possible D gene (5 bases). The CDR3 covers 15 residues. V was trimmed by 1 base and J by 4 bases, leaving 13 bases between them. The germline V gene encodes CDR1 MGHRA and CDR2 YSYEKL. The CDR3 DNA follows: TGCGCCAGCAGCCAAGTTAAACAGGCAACCTATGGCTACACCTTC. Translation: CASSQVKQATYGYTF.

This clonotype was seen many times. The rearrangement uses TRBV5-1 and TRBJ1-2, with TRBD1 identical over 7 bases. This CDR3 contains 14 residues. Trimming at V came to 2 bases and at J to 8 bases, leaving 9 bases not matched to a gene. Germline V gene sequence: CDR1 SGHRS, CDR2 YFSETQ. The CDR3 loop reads CASSLGTALEGYTF. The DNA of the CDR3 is TGCGCCAGCAGCTTAGGGACAGCCTTGGAGGGCTACACCTTC. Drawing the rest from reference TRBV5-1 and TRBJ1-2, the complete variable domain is KAGVTQTPRYLIKTRGQQVTLSCSPISGHRSVSWYQQTPGQGLQFLFEYFSETQRNKGNFPGRFSGRQFSNSRSEMNVSTLELGDSALYLCASSLGTALEGYTFGSGTRLTVV.

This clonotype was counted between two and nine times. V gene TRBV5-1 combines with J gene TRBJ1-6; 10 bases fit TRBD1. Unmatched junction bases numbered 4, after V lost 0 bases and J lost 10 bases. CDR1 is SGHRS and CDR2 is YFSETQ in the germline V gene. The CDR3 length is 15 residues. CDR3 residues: CASSLAGTGVSPLHF. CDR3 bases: TGCGCCAGCAGCTTGGCCGGGACAGGGGTGTCACCCCTCCACTTT.

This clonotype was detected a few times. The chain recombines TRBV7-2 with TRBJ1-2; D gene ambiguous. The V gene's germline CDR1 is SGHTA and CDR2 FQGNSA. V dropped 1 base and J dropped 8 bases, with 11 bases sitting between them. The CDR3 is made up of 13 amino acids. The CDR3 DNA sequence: TGTGCCAGCAGCTTAGAAGACCTCCGGGGCTACACCTTC. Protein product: CASSLEDLRGYTF.

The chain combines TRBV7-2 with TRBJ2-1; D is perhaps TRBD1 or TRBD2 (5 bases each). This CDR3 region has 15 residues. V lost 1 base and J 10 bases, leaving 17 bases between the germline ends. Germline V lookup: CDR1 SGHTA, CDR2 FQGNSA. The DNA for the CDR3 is TGTGCCAGCAGCTTAGAGGGGACCGGGCTCGGAGAGCAGTTCTTC. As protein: CASSLEGTGLGEQFF.

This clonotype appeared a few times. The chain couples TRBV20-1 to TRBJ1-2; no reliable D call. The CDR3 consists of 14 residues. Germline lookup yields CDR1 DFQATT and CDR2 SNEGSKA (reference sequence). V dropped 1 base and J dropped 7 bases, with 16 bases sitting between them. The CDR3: CSARVVDGPAGYTF. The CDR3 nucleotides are TGCAGTGCTAGAGTGGTCGACGGGCCTGCTGGCTACACCTTC.

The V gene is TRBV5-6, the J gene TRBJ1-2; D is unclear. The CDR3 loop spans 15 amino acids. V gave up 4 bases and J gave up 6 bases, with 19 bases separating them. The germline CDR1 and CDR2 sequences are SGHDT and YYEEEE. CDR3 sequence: CASSPRVTRPHGYTF. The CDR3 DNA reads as TGTGCCAGCAGCCCCCGGGTCACCAGACCTCATGGCTACACCTTC.

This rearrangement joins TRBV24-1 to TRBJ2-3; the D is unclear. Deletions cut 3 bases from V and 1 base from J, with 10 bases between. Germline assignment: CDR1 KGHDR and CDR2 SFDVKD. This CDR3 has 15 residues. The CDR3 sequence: CATSDPGVGTDTQYF. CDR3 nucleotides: TGTGCCACCAGTGATCCCGGAGTAGGCACAGATACGCAGTATTTT.

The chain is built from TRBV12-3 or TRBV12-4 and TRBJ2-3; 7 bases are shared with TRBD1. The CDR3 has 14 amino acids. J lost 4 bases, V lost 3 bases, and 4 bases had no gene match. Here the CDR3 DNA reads TGTGCCAGCAGTTTTGACAGGGTCCCAGATACGCAGTATTTT. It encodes CASSFDRVPDTQYF.

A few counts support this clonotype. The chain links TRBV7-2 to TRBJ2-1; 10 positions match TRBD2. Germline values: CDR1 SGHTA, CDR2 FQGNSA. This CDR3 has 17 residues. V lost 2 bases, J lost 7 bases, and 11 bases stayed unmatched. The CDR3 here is CASSLNKASGSINEQFF. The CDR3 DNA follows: TGTGCCAGCAGCTTAAATAAAGCTAGCGGGAGTATTAATGAGCAGTTCTTC.

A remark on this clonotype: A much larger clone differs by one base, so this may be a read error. As DNA, the CDR3 is TGCAGCGTTGAAGGGGTTGGACTCTCTAGCACAGATACGCAGTATTTT. Its translation: CSVEGVGLSSTDTQYF. This chain connects TRBV29-1 to TRBJ2-3; the D gene is possibly TRBD2 (5 bases). Looked up from germline, CDR1 is SQVTM and CDR2 is ANQGSEA. This CDR3 region has 16 residues. The germline V and J ends were trimmed by 1 base and 0 bases, with 14 bases remaining between them.

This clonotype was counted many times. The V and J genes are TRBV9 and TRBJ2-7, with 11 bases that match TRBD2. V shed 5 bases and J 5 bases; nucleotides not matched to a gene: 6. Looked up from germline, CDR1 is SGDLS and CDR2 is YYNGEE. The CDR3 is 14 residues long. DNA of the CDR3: TGTGCCAGCAGTTCAAGTAGCGGGGGGGACGAGCAGTACTTC. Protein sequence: CASSSSSGGDEQYF.

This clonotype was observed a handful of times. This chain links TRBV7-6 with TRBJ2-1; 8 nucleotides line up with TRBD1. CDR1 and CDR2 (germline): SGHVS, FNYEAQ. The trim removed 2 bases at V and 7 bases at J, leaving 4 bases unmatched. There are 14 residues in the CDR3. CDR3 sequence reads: CASSLSGQANEQFF. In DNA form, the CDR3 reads TGTGCCAGCAGCTTATCGGGACAGGCTAATGAGCAGTTCTTC.

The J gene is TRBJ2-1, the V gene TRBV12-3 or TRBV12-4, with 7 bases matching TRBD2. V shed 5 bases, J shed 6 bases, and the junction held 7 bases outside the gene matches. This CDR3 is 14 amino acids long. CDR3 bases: TGTGCCAGCAGTAACCGGGACTACCCCAATGAGCAGTTCTTC. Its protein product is CASSNRDYPNEQFF.

CDR3 sequence (DNA): TGTGCCAGCAGCCCCGTCAAAGGATCGACTAACTATGGCTACACCTTC. It translates to CASSPVKGSTNYGYTF. The chain recombines TRBV7-9 with TRBJ1-2; no firm D call. The V gene lost 5 bases and the J gene lost 0 bases, with 16 bases spanning the gap. The V gene's germline CDR1 is SEHNR and CDR2 FQNEAQ (reference sequence). The CDR3 contains 16 residues.

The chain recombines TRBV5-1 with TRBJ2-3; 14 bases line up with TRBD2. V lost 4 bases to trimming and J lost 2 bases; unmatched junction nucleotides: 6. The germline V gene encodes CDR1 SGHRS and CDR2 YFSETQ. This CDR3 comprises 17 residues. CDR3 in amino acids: CASSLGLAGGITDTQYF. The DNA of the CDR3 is TGCGCCAGCAGCCTCGGACTAGCGGGAGGAATCACAGATACGCAGTATTTT. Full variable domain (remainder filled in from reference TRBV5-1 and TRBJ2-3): KAGVTQTPRYLIKTRGQQVTLSCSPISGHRSVSWYQQTPGQGLQFLFEYFSETQRNKGNFPGRFSGRQFSNSRSEMNVSTLELGDSALYLCASSLGLAGGITDTQYFGPGTRLTVL.

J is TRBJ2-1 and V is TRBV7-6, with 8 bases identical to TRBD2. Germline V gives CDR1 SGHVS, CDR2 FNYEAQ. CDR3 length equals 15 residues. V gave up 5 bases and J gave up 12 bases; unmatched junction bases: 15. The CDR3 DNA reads TGTGCCAGCAGCCAAGGTCCGGGACTAGGAATATTGCAGTTCTTC. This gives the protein CASSQGPGLGILQFF.

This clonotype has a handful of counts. Here the CDR3 reads CATSDWTGTGYNEQFF. CDR3 coding DNA: TGTGCCACCAGTGATTGGACCGGGACAGGCTATAATGAGCAGTTCTTC. The chain couples TRBV24-1 to TRBJ2-1; 8 bases fit TRBD1. CDR3 length: 16 residues. V shed 2 bases and J 7 bases; nucleotides not matched to a gene: 9. Germline lookup yields CDR1 KGHDR and CDR2 SFDVKD.

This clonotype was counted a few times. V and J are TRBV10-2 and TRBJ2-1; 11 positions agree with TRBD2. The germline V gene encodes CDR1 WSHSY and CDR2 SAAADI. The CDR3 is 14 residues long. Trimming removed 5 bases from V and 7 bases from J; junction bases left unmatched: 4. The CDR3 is CASSIAGGGNEQFF. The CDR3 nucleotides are TGCGCCAGCAGTATAGCGGGAGGGGGAAATGAGCAGTTCTTC.